This entry is about one T cell receptor beta chain. The antigen is not known. The iRepertoire nested amplicon-rescue multiplex PCR amplified TCR alpha and beta CDR3s from RNA. Tissue mRNA or PBMC total RNA, roughly 85-450 ng, went into one-step reverse transcription and amplification. TCRdb reprocessed the multiplex PCR reads via MiXCR and lists one record per CDR3 protein. The sample has about 180,000 distinct CDR3 sequences; under 55% are singletons. The sample belongs to a study of glioma-infiltrating T cells. General study results and limits: Tissue and blood shared very few CDR3 sequences. Above-expected tissue-blood divergence occurred in all gliomas, most in low-grade ones.

Trimming removed 6 bases from V and 5 bases from J; junction bases left unmatched: 9. The CDR3 has 15 residues. Germline V CDR1 and CDR2: MDHEN, SYDVKM. The V call is TRBV28, the J call TRBJ1-4; 7 bases match TRBD1. Sample: glioma tissue, nonneoplastic brain tissue, or PBMCs (not recorded which). The origin of this receptor is a human donor with low-grade glioma or glioblastoma, undergoing nonglioma brain surgery, or in good health (not recorded which). The CDR3: CASSKGTAGNEKLFF. The CDR3 DNA is TGTGCCAGCAGCAAAGGGACAGCCGGGAATGAAAAACTGTTTTTT.